Following are 30 T cell receptor beta chains from one sample sequenced in a study of cytotoxic CD8 clonotypes in ibrutinib-treated CLL. Clones were sequenced by immunoSEQ multiplex PCR, and TCRdb holds only the in-frame ones, with some missing. The sample consists of some 40,000 clones, 55% to 80% of them appearing once. Sequencing used PBMCs, obtained at disease progression, from a patient treated with ibrutinib. The receptors stem from a human donor with chronic lymphocytic leukemia.

This chain uses TRBV27 with TRBJ1-5; 8 positions agree with TRBD1. Germline-derived CDR1 and CDR2 are MNHEY and SMNVEV (reference sequence). With V trimmed by 6 bases and J by 11 bases, 12 bases remained unmatched. CDR3 length equals 14 residues. As DNA, the CDR3 is TGTGCCAGCAGCCTGGACAGGGCCGGGTGGGCCCAGCATTTT. Amino acid sequence: CASSLDRAGWAQHF.

The V call is TRBV28, the J call TRBJ1-2; no firm D call. Trimming shortened V by 3 bases and J by 5 bases, and 4 bases separated the two germline ends. The length of the CDR3 is 11 residues. Germline V gives CDR1 MDHEN, CDR2 SYDVKM. The CDR3 loop reads CASSFQYGYTF. The DNA for the CDR3 is TGTGCCAGCAGTTTTCAGTATGGCTACACCTTC.

This chain links TRBV11-3 with TRBJ1-1; a weak D match, TRBD1 (5 bases). CDR3 length: 16 residues. Germline-derived CDR1 and CDR2 are SGHNT and YENEEA. V lost 2 bases, J lost 1 base, and 14 bases lay in between. DNA of the CDR3: TGTGCCAGCAGCTTAATTCAGGGAGCGGGGAACACTGAAGCTTTCTTT. Amino acids: CASSLIQGAGNTEAFF.

This clone showed up just a few times. CDR3 in DNA: TGTGCCAGCAGTTTGGGCACAGACTCCTACAATGAGCAGTTCTTC. It is translated as CASSLGTDSYNEQFF. The rearrangement uses TRBV28 and TRBJ2-1, with unresolved D. V lost 3 bases to trimming and J lost 0 bases, with 9 bases between them. This CDR3 has 15 residues. Per the germline V gene, CDR1 is MDHEN and CDR2 is SYDVKM.

V gene TRBV6-5 combines with J gene TRBJ2-5; D gene unclear. The length of the CDR3 is 14 residues. The V gene lost 0 bases and the J gene lost 5 bases, with 10 bases spanning the gap. Looked up from germline, CDR1 is MNHEY and CDR2 is SVGAGI. CDR3 region: CASSYSSRSETQYF. The CDR3 DNA follows: TGTGCCAGCAGTTACTCGTCTCGTTCGGAGACCCAGTACTTC.

The chain recombines TRBV9 with TRBJ2-1; TRBD1 agrees at 10 bases. Germline V gives CDR1 SGDLS, CDR2 YYNGEE. J lost 1 base, V lost 4 bases, and 2 bases had no gene match. This CDR3 region has 15 residues. The CDR3 region has the DNA TGTGCCAGCAGCAAGGGACAGGGGTCCTACAATGAGCAGTTCTTC. Amino acids: CASSKGQGSYNEQFF.

The CDR3 reads CASSFGADEQYF. The DNA of the CDR3 is TGCGCCAGCAGCTTTGGGGCGGACGAGCAGTACTTC. The V and J genes are TRBV5-1 and TRBJ2-7; D is perhaps TRBD1 (5 bases). Germline CDR1 reads SGHRS; CDR2 reads YFSETQ. The CDR3 has 12 amino acids. The ends were cut back, 2 bases at V and 5 bases at J, with 8 bases in the middle. Drawing the rest from reference TRBV5-1 and TRBJ2-7, the complete variable domain is KAGVTQTPRYLIKTRGQQVTLSCSPISGHRSVSWYQQTPGQGLQFLFEYFSETQRNKGNFPGRFSGRQFSNSRSEMNVSTLELGDSALYLCASSFGADEQYFGPGTRLTVT.

A few counts support this clone. The V call is TRBV7-9, the J call TRBJ1-2, with a weak D call TRBD1 (5 bases). The CDR3 spans 15 residues. The germline V gene has CDR1 SEHNR and CDR2 FQNEAQ (reference sequence). Trimming cost V 5 bases and J 8 bases, with 21 bases left between them. The CDR3 coding sequence is TGTGCCAGCAGCCGCCAATTAAACCAGGGTAACGGCTACACCTTC. Its protein product is CASSRQLNQGNGYTF.

This clone was seen more than once but under ten times. The DNA of the CDR3 is TGTGCCAGCAGCTTGGGTATTTCTAACACTGAAGCTTTCTTT. This codes for CASSLGISNTEAFF. This chain uses TRBV5-6 with TRBJ1-1, with D uncertain. The CDR3 runs 14 residues. V lost 0 bases to trimming and J lost 2 bases, with 8 bases between them. In germline, CDR1 is SGHDT, CDR2 YYEEEE.

This chain uses TRBV19 with TRBJ2-7; TRBD2 matches 8 bases. The CDR3 runs 14 residues. The ends lost 7 bases at V and 4 bases at J; junction bases unmatched: 9. Germline CDR1 reads LNHDA; CDR2 reads SQIVND (reference sequence). The CDR3 loop is CASTLSGSGYEQYF. CDR3 coding DNA: TGTGCCAGTACTTTAAGCGGGAGTGGGTACGAGCAGTACTTC.

The chain's CDR3 is CATGLAGYNEQFF. As DNA, the CDR3 is TGTGCCACCGGACTAGCGGGATACAATGAGCAGTTCTTC. This chain joins TRBV15 and TRBJ2-1; 12 bases map to TRBD2. Germline assignment: CDR1 LNHNV and CDR2 YYDKDF (reference sequence). V gave up 8 bases and J gave up 4 bases; unmatched junction bases: 0. This CDR3 is built from 13 residues.

The chain employs TRBV9 and TRBJ2-5, with D uncertain. Germline lookup yields CDR1 SGDLS and CDR2 YYNGEE. The CDR3 is 12 residues long. V was pared by 0 bases and J by 3 bases, with 3 bases between. The DNA of the CDR3 is TGTGCCAGCAGCGTAGGGGAAGAGACCCAGTACTTC. Translating gives CASSVGEETQYF.

The V and J genes are TRBV25-1 and TRBJ1-1, with D possibly being TRBD1 (6 bases). The CDR3 covers 13 residues. Germline V lookup: CDR1 MGHDK, CDR2 SYGVNS. V was shortened by 4 bases and J by 4 bases, with 10 bases between the two germline ends. The CDR3 is CASSGRGSTEAFF. The CDR3 region has the DNA TGTGCCAGCAGTGGTAGGGGGAGCACTGAAGCTTTCTTT.

This chain links TRBV27 with TRBJ2-7; TRBD1 agrees at 9 bases. Germline CDR1 reads MNHEY; CDR2 reads SMNVEV (reference sequence). The CDR3 length is 14 residues. Losses at the gene ends were 3 bases for V and 2 bases for J; bases not matched to a gene: 2. CDR3 in DNA: TGTGCCAGCAGTTTGTGGACAGGGGCCTACGAGCAGTACTTC. Protein sequence: CASSLWTGAYEQYF.

As regards this clone: An end of the junction does not agree with germline; a read error may underlie this. V gene TRBV11-2 combines with J gene TRBJ2-1, with 15 bases matching TRBD2. CDR3 length: 14 residues. CDR1 is SGHAT, CDR2 FQNNGV, per germline. The CDR3, as DNA: TGTGCCAGCAGCTTAGCAGGGACTAGCGGGAGGCTAGTCTTC. Translation gives CASSLAGTSGRLVF.

The chain uses TRBV29-1 and TRBJ2-3, with D unresolved. Germline-derived CDR1 and CDR2 are SQVTM and ANQGSEA. The CDR3 spans 12 residues. Trimming removed 7 bases at V and 2 bases at J, with 10 bases between. The CDR3 is CSAQTSTDTQYF. As DNA, the CDR3 is TGCAGCGCCCAGACCTCCACAGATACGCAGTATTTT.

This clone was counted a few times. The chain recombines TRBV14 with TRBJ1-2; possibly TRBD1 for D (6 bases). There are 14 residues in the CDR3. The V end was cut by 1 base, the J end by 8 bases, with 14 bases between. CDR1 is SGHDN, CDR2 FVKESK, per germline. The DNA for the CDR3 is TGTGCCAGCAGCCAAGCAAGGACAGCGGACGGCTACACCTTC. Translated: CASSQARTADGYTF.

This rearrangement joins TRBV10-2 to TRBJ2-7; 9 bases are a match to TRBD1. The CDR3 length is 15 residues. CDR1 and CDR2 from the germline V gene are WSHSY and SAAADI. V gave up 7 bases and J gave up 3 bases; unmatched junction bases: 10. CDR3 in DNA: TGCGCCAGCACCTTTCCGGGACAGGGTATCTACGAGCAGTACTTC. Amino acids: CASTFPGQGIYEQYF.

A single count supports this clone. The chain employs TRBV7-8 and TRBJ1-4; 11 bases line up with TRBD1. Trimming removed 10 bases from V and 4 bases from J; junction bases left unmatched: 8. Germline CDR1 reads SGHVS; CDR2 reads FQNEAQ. This CDR3 is built from 15 residues. CDR3 nucleotide sequence: TGTGCCACTGGGGACAGGGGGTTCTTTAATGAAAAACTGTTTTTT. It is translated as CATGDRGFFNEKLFF. The full variable domain, in which reference TRBV7-8 and TRBJ1-4 provide the parts outside the CDR3, is GAGVSQSPRYKVAKRGQDVALRCDPISGHVSLFWYQQALGQGPEFLTYFQNEAQLDKSGLPSDRFFAERPEGSVSTLKIQRTQQEDSAVYLCATGDRGFFNEKLFFGSGTQLSVL.

The chain is built from TRBV7-8 and TRBJ1-2; TRBD1 aligns across 9 bases. Trimming cost V 4 bases and J 12 bases; bases outside gene matches: 9. CDR1 is SGHVS and CDR2 is FQNEAQ in the germline V gene. This CDR3 region has 13 residues. In DNA, the CDR3 is TGTGCCAGCAGCTGGGCCCGGGACAGGGAAAACACCTTC. This encodes CASSWARDRENTF.

This clone was seen a few times. This sequence joins TRBV5-4 and TRBJ2-7, with 8 bases lining up with TRBD1. Germline-derived CDR1 and CDR2 are SGHNT and YYREEE (reference sequence). This CDR3 is built from 12 residues. V shed 3 bases and J 6 bases; nucleotides not matched to a gene: 2. In nucleotides, the CDR3 is TGTGCCAGCAGCTCGGACAGGGTCGAGCAGTACTTC. It yields the protein CASSSDRVEQYF.

This clone was detected only a few times. This chain joins TRBV7-6 and TRBJ2-1, with unresolved D. V gave up 5 bases and J gave up 7 bases, with 12 bases separating them. The CDR3 is 13 amino acids. The germline gives CDR1 SGHVS, CDR2 FNYEAQ. The CDR3 protein is CASSGYTKNEQFF. CDR3 DNA sequence: TGTGCCAGCAGCGGGTACACAAAGAATGAGCAGTTCTTC.

J is TRBJ2-7 and V is TRBV9; D uncertain. The germline V and J ends were trimmed by 1 base and 7 bases, with 18 bases remaining between them. Germline values: CDR1 SGDLS, CDR2 YYNGEE. The CDR3 has 15 amino acids. The CDR3 protein is CASSVLPGPEAEQYF. The CDR3 DNA sequence: TGTGCCAGCAGCGTACTCCCGGGTCCCGAGGCGGAGCAGTACTTC.

As to this clone: One end of the junction does not line up with germline, which may come from a read error. The chain employs TRBV29-1 and TRBJ1-6; TRBD1 might be the D (5 bases). The CDR3 totals 15 residues. Germline V gene sequence: CDR1 SQVTM, CDR2 ANQGSEA. The DNA for the CDR3 is TGCAGCGTTCAAGAGGGGCTCCATTCTAATTCACCCCTCCACTTT. Its translation is CSVQEGLHSNSPLHF.

This chain uses TRBV9 with TRBJ1-5; 7 nucleotides align to TRBD1. This CDR3 is 15 amino acids long. The V gene's germline CDR1 is SGDLS and CDR2 YYNGEE. The V gene end was trimmed by 3 bases and the J gene end by 0 bases; junction bases not matched to a gene: 3. The CDR3 is CASSAGGYSNQPQHF. The CDR3 DNA reads TGTGCCAGCAGCGCAGGGGGTTATAGCAATCAGCCCCAGCATTTT.

The V call is TRBV9, the J call TRBJ2-2; unclear D gene. V lost 7 bases, J lost 7 bases, and 14 bases lay in between. The V gene's germline CDR1 is SGDLS and CDR2 YYNGEE. This CDR3 contains 13 residues. The CDR3 region is CASGLRWFGELFF. As DNA, the CDR3 is TGTGCCAGCGGGTTACGTTGGTTCGGGGAGCTGTTTTTT.

This sequence joins TRBV5-1 and TRBJ2-1; TRBD2 matches 14 bases. In germline, CDR1 is SGHRS, CDR2 YFSETQ. V lost 3 bases and J lost 6; bases outside the gene matches: 5. The CDR3 has 16 residues. CDR3 region: CASSSDGLAGGNEQFF. In DNA, the CDR3 is TGCGCCAGCAGCTCGGACGGACTAGCGGGAGGCAATGAGCAGTTCTTC.

The genes are TRBV2 and TRBJ1-4; the D is unclear. The CDR3 consists of 14 residues. Germline values: CDR1 SNHLY, CDR2 FYNNEI. V lost 6 bases and J lost 2, with 10 bases in between. CDR3 sequence reads: CASRTVSTNEKLFF. The CDR3 DNA reads TGTGCCAGCAGGACGGTTTCGACTAATGAAAAACTGTTTTTT.

The genes are TRBV5-1 and TRBJ1-2; TRBD1 might be the D (5 bases). The CDR3 runs to 14 residues. Germline V gene sequence: CDR1 SGHRS, CDR2 YFSETQ. The germline V and J ends were trimmed by 0 bases and 4 bases, with 10 bases remaining between them. This chain's CDR3 is CASSLGTNRYGYTF. CDR3 bases: TGCGCCAGCAGCTTGGGGACAAACCGCTATGGCTACACCTTC.

This clone was counted only a few times. The chain couples TRBV2 to TRBJ2-7; 8 bases are a match to TRBD2. Unmatched junction bases numbered 4, after V lost 6 bases and J lost 0 bases. The length of the CDR3 is 14 residues. Germline V lookup: CDR1 SNHLY, CDR2 FYNNEI. CDR3 residues: CASSGLAHSYEQYF. The CDR3, as DNA: TGTGCCAGCAGCGGACTAGCCCACTCCTACGAGCAGTACTTC.